Listed here is a single T cell receptor (beta chain). The target antigen is unknown. The data are from a study of cytomegalovirus exposure and HLA in healthy donors. Study in general: The 90 to 150 validation repertoires were produced on the same platform as the approximately 670 repertoires of the first cohort. This was reported in a later analysis. Study-level points and caveats: Among TCR beta chains, those listed as cytomegalovirus-associated numbered approximately 150. A few of the chains that were CMV-associated were confirmed in vitro to be specific for CMV antigens. Reports showed the classifier diagnosing cytomegalovirus status with high specificity and sensitivity.

V lost 4 bases to trimming and J lost 6 bases; unmatched junction nucleotides: 3. The CDR3 is 14 amino acids. In germline, CDR1 is MNHEY, CDR2 SVGAGI. Libraries were prepared by immunoSEQ multiplex PCR; TCRdb keeps only in-frame clonotypes and omits some of them. The sample has around 190,000 clones, 85% seen once. The sequence came from a man aged 18 to 30 in good health and CMV-seropositive. The source material was PBMCs. This chain uses TRBV6-5 with TRBJ2-7; 13 bases are shared with TRBD2. CDR3 nucleotide sequence: TGTGCCAGCAGTTTGGGACTAGCGGGAAGCGAGCAGTACTTC. Its translation is CASSLGLAGSEQYF.